This is a list of T cell receptor beta chains from one sample in a study of T cell responses to AZD1222 COVID-19 vaccine. Assay used: immunoSEQ multiplex PCR; TCRdb lists only in-frame clones, some missing. Seen here are 90,000 to 100,000 clones, almost 90% observed once, and the top ten hold approximately 16%. Sequenced material: peripheral blood, taken 28 days after the second AZD1222 dose. The receptors stem from an adult who received the AZD1222 COVID-19 vaccine. CDR3s include the opening cysteine and the closing phenylalanine or tryptophan. A D gene is named only where the DNA matches it firmly. Clone size is not always given. Where it is, it says once, few, many or a class for expanded clones.

clone_size,d_call,j_call,v_call,cdr3_aa,cdr3_nt
NA,TRBD1,TRBJ1-2,TRBV11-3,CASSSTGGYGYTF,TGTGCCAGCAGCTCTACAGGGGGCTATGGCTACACCTTC
few,NA,TRBJ1-1,TRBV10-3,CAITSEALSTEAFF,TGTGCCATAACCTCGGAGGCTTTGAGCACTGAAGCTTTCTTT
NA,NA,TRBJ2-1,TRBV5-5,CASSGQKVASYNEQFF,TGTGCCAGCAGCGGACAAAAAGTAGCCTCCTACAATGAGCAGTTCTTC
NA,NA,TRBJ2-7,TRBV28,CASSYLRGGYEQYF,TGTGCCAGCAGTTACCTCCGAGGGGGTTACGAGCAGTACTTC
once,NA,TRBJ1-4,TRBV28,CASSEKGEKLFF,TGTGCCAGCAGTGAGAAAGGTGAAAAACTGTTTTTT
NA,NA,TRBJ2-3,TRBV5-1,CASSLRSYSTDTQYF,TGCGCCAGCAGCTTGCGGTCATATAGCACAGATACGCAGTATTTT
NA,NA,TRBJ2-1,TRBV30,CAWGALGNGRSYNEQFF,TGTGCCTGGGGAGCCCTCGGAAACGGGAGATCCTACAATGAGCAGTTCTTC
NA,NA,TRBJ2-7,TRBV28,CASSFGSDDYEQYF,TGTGCCAGCAGTTTTGGCAGCGACGACTACGAGCAGTACTTC
few,NA,TRBJ1-4,TRBV19,CASSISMGEKLFF,TGTGCCAGTAGTATTAGCATGGGAGAAAAACTGTTTTTT
NA,NA,TRBJ1-1,TRBV12-5,CASGPGTVETEAFF,TGTGCTAGTGGCCCCGGGACGGTAGAAACTGAAGCTTTCTTT
NA,NA,TRBJ2-1,TRBV7-2,CASSLAAGTSYNEQFF,TGTGCCAGCAGCTTAGCGGCCGGGACCTCCTACAATGAGCAGTTCTTC
once,TRBD2,TRBJ2-1,TRBV10-3,CAISIIAGQSSYNEQFF,TGTGCCATCAGTATTATAGCGGGCCAGAGCTCCTACAATGAGCAGTTCTTC
NA,TRBD1,TRBJ2-7,TRBV6-5,CASSRDRKGYEQYF,TGTGCCAGCAGTCGGGACAGGAAAGGCTACGAGCAGTACTTC
NA,TRBD1,TRBJ2-7,TRBV11-2,CASSLTGGSYEQYF,TGTGCCAGCAGCTTAACAGGGGGCTCCTACGAGCAGTACTTC
NA,TRBD2,TRBJ2-7,TRBV6-5,CASSTSGSPVYEQYF,TGTGCCAGCAGCACTAGCGGTAGCCCAGTCTACGAGCAGTACTTC
NA,NA,TRBJ1-3,TRBV13,CASNFGSGNTIYF,TGTGCCAGCAACTTCGGTTCCGGAAACACCATATATTTT
once,NA,TRBJ1-5,TRBV29-1,CSVKDGPNQPQHF,TGCAGCGTCAAGGACGGCCCCAATCAGCCCCAGCATTTT
once,NA,TRBJ1-2,TRBV2,CASSEAGGLGYTF,TGTGCCAGCAGTGAAGCAGGGGGTTTAGGCTACACCTTC
NA,NA,TRBJ2-7,TRBV27,CASSLLDGYEQYF,TGTGCCAGCAGTTTATTGGACGGCTACGAGCAGTACTTC
NA,TRBD1,TRBJ2-2,TRBV5-1,CASSPGQGALAGGYTGELFF,TGCGCCAGCAGCCCTGGACAGGGGGCGTTGGCGGGAGGTTACACCGGGGAGCTGTTTTTT
NA,NA,TRBJ1-1,TRBV30,CAWSVEEGAEAFF,TGTGCCTGGAGTGTCGAGGAGGGGGCTGAAGCTTTCTTT
NA,TRBD1,TRBJ1-3,TRBV6-5,CASEQGYRGTDTIYF,TGTGCCAGCGAGCAGGGTTACAGGGGAACAGACACCATATATTTT
NA,TRBD1,TRBJ2-7,TRBV7-2,CASSLVLVDRGGEQYF,TGTGCCAGCAGCTTAGTTCTGGTTGACAGGGGCGGCGAGCAGTACTTC
NA,NA,TRBJ2-2,TRBV6-5,CASKTSNTGELFF,TGTGCCAGCAAAACATCGAACACCGGGGAGCTGTTTTTT
NA,NA,TRBJ1-2,TRBV29-1,CSVHVGLGYTF,TGCAGCGTTCACGTCGGGCTGGGCTACACCTTC
NA,NA,TRBJ1-3,TRBV28,CASSLRGSTIYF,TGTGCCAGCAGCCTCCGGGGTTCCACCATATATTTT
NA,TRBD2,TRBJ2-1,TRBV27,CASSFLGTTGQFF,TGTGCCAGCAGTTTCCTAGGGACTACGGGGCAGTTCTTC
NA,NA,TRBJ2-7,TRBV30,CAWSTPYEGKYEQYF,TGTGCCTGGAGCACCCCTTATGAAGGGAAGTACGAGCAGTACTTC
NA,NA,TRBJ2-5,TRBV5-1,CASSWAGGGSETQYF,TGCGCCAGCAGCTGGGCAGGAGGGGGTTCAGAGACCCAGTACTTC
NA,NA,TRBJ1-1,TRBV24-1,CATQGMNTEAFF,TGTGCCACCCAGGGAATGAACACTGAAGCTTTCTTT
few,NA,TRBJ2-5,TRBV12-3/TRBV12-4,CASRLSGQETQYF,TGTGCCAGCAGGTTAAGTGGACAAGAGACCCAGTACTTC
NA,NA,TRBJ2-1,TRBV2,CASHGFSYNEQFF,TGTGCCAGCCACGGGTTCTCCTACAATGAGCAGTTCTTC
NA,TRBD1,TRBJ2-3,TRBV5-1,CASSLEGQPISTDTQYF,TGCGCCAGCAGCTTAGAGGGACAGCCGATTAGCACAGATACGCAGTATTTT
NA,TRBD1,TRBJ2-1,TRBV11-2,CASSLGGQGRGEQFF,TGTGCCAGCAGCTTAGGCGGACAGGGGAGGGGTGAGCAGTTCTTC
NA,TRBD1,TRBJ1-5,TRBV4-1,CASSPLPRGDSNQPQHF,TGCGCCAGCAGCCCTCTTCCCAGGGGGGATAGCAATCAGCCCCAGCATTTT
NA,TRBD1,TRBJ2-2,TRBV27,CASSRPGTGFTGELFF,TGTGCCAGCAGTCGACCCGGGACAGGGTTCACCGGGGAGCTGTTTTTT
NA,NA,TRBJ1-6,TRBV18,CASSQGLGNSPLHF,TGTGCCAGCTCACAGGGGTTAGGTAATTCACCCCTCCACTTT
NA,NA,TRBJ2-5,TRBV4-1,CASSQNEETQYF,TGCGCCAGCAGCCAAAATGAAGAGACCCAGTACTTC
NA,NA,TRBJ1-1,TRBV14,CASSQDRTEAFF,TGTGCCAGCAGCCAAGATCGAACTGAAGCTTTCTTT
NA,NA,TRBJ2-7,TRBV29-1,CSALQGGREQYF,TGCAGCGCCTTACAGGGGGGGCGCGAGCAGTACTTC
once,NA,TRBJ2-1,TRBV9,CASSVAEWGNEQFF,TGTGCCAGCAGCGTAGCTGAGTGGGGGAATGAGCAGTTCTTC
NA,NA,TRBJ2-7,TRBV28,CASSLMLGVREQYF,TGTGCCAGCAGTTTAATGTTGGGAGTACGCGAGCAGTACTTC
NA,NA,TRBJ1-3,TRBV4-1,CASSLPGLSNTSGNTIYF,TGCGCCAGCAGCCTACCGGGTCTCTCAAATACCTCTGGAAACACCATATATTTT
few,NA,TRBJ2-1,TRBV5-6,CASSLGLLVREQFF,TGTGCCAGCAGCTTGGGGCTCCTCGTCCGGGAGCAGTTCTTC
NA,TRBD1,TRBJ1-2,TRBV28,CASRLSDRNYGYTF,TGTGCCAGCAGACTGTCGGACAGGAACTATGGCTACACCTTC
NA,NA,TRBJ1-1,TRBV2,CASSVYMNTEAFF,TGTGCCAGCAGTGTTTACATGAACACTGAAGCTTTCTTT
NA,TRBD2,TRBJ2-2,TRBV5-1,CASSFPTSGDTGELFF,TGCGCCAGCAGCTTTCCGACTAGCGGGGACACCGGGGAGCTGTTTTTT
NA,TRBD2,TRBJ2-3,TRBV24-1,CATSSLAGATDTQYF,TGTGCCACCAGTTCACTAGCGGGAGCTACAGATACGCAGTATTTT
NA,TRBD1,TRBJ1-5,TRBV7-2,CASSLVGTGGNQPQHF,TGTGCCAGCAGCTTAGTCGGAACAGGGGGCAATCAGCCCCAGCATTTT
NA,TRBD1,TRBJ2-7,TRBV29-1,CSAVGTDNSYEQYF,TGCAGCGCCGTGGGGACAGACAACTCCTACGAGCAGTACTTC
NA,NA,TRBJ1-2,TRBV3-1/TRBV3-2,CASSHRGGSSYGYTF,TGTGCCAGCAGCCATCGAGGGGGGTCGAGCTATGGCTACACCTTC
NA,NA,TRBJ2-2,TRBV27,CASRVRGYTGELFF,TGTGCCAGTCGGGTGCGGGGTTACACCGGGGAGCTGTTTTTT
NA,NA,TRBJ1-1,TRBV4-2,CASSHLDSMNTEAFF,TGTGCCAGCAGCCATTTGGACAGTATGAACACTGAAGCTTTCTTT
NA,NA,TRBJ1-5,TRBV2,CASSEETASNQPQHF,TGTGCCAGCAGTGAAGAGACAGCAAGCAATCAGCCCCAGCATTTT